Listed here are 23 T cell receptor beta chains from one sample, sequenced in a study of tumor-infiltrating lymphocytes in oesophageal squamous cell carcinoma. From the PCR reads, TCRdb called clonotypes with MiXCR, one entry per CDR3 protein. In the table there are 15,000 to 20,000 distinct CDR3 sequences, about 40% of which are singletons. The sequenced sample was normal esophageal tissue next to the tumor. Receptor source: a female donor with esophageal squamous cell carcinoma.

This chain links TRBV7-6 with TRBJ2-3; 12 nucleotides line up with TRBD1. Near its end, the DNA agrees better with TRBJ2-7, so the J call may be wrong. The V gene's germline CDR1 is SGHVS and CDR2 FNYEAQ. This CDR3 is 15 amino acids long. CDR3 region: CASSAGQGASYEQYF. The DNA for the CDR3 is TGTGCCAGCAGCGCGGGACAGGGGGCATCCTACGAGCAGTACTTC.

A note on this clonotype: No conserved phenylalanine or tryptophan is present at the end of the CDR3, so a read error is the likely explanation. No DNA is shown, since the ends of the CDR3 on it are uncertain; the CDR3 is the one TCRdb lists. The chain employs TRBV28 and TRBJ2-7; no DNA check was done on the table's D call, TRBD1. Germline CDR1 is MDHEN and CDR2 is SYDVKM. From its first to its last residue, the CDR3 has 19 amino acids. CDR3 loop: CASSIAITQVGFRGYTFGS.

The chain joins TRBV7-8 to TRBJ1-4; D is unresolved. V was shortened by 2 bases and J by 0 bases, with 10 bases between the two germline ends. This CDR3 comprises 16 residues. The germline CDR1 and CDR2 sequences are SGHVS and FQNEAQ. CDR3 sequence: CASSLSGVATNEKLFF. The CDR3 DNA reads TGTGCCAGCAGCTTAAGTGGCGTTGCAACTAATGAAAAACTGTTTTTT. Filled out from reference TRBV7-8 and TRBJ1-4, the complete variable domain reads GAGVSQSPRYKVAKRGQDVALRCDPISGHVSLFWYQQALGQGPEFLTYFQNEAQLDKSGLPSDRFFAERPEGSVSTLKIQRTQQEDSAVYLCASSLSGVATNEKLFFGSGTQLSVL.

This rearrangement joins TRBV7-9 to TRBJ2-7, with no clear D. Trimming cost V 0 bases and J 7 bases, with 7 bases left between them. This CDR3 contains 12 residues. Germline V gene sequence: CDR1 SEHNR, CDR2 FQNEAQ (reference sequence). CDR3 DNA sequence: TGTGCCAGCAGCTTAGCCGTTAGTGAGCAGTACTTC. Protein: CASSLAVSEQYF.

This clonotype was found a few times. The chain uses TRBV15 and TRBJ2-7, with TRBD1 matching 8 bases. V trimming: 5 bases; J trimming: 1 base; junction bases outside the gene matches: 7. Germline V gene lookup returns CDR1 LNHNV and CDR2 YYDKDF (reference sequence). This CDR3 has 15 residues. This chain's CDR3 is CATSRGGQGSYEQYF. DNA of the CDR3: TGTGCCACCAGCCGGGGAGGACAGGGATCCTACGAGCAGTACTTC.

This clonotype was seen at least ten times. V and J are TRBV24-1 and TRBJ2-6; 8 bases agree with TRBD2. This CDR3 comprises 16 residues. CDR1 and CDR2 (germline): KGHDR, SFDVKD. V was clipped by 3 bases and J by 3 bases; unmatched bases: 3. CDR3: CATSDPRGGGANVLTF. The CDR3 DNA sequence: TGTGCCACCAGTGATCCCCGGGGGGGTGGGGCCAACGTCCTGACTTTC.

This clonotype was counted ten times or more. The chain recombines TRBV11-2 with TRBJ2-7; 10 nucleotides align to TRBD2. After removal of 3 bases from V and 3 bases from J, the junction contained 8 bases not matched to a gene. Germline V gives CDR1 SGHAT, CDR2 FQNNGV. This CDR3 is 16 amino acids long. The CDR3 DNA reads TGTGCCAGCAGCTTCGGTGCTAGCGGGAGAATCTACGAGCAGTACTTC. Its protein product is CASSFGASGRIYEQYF.

The V call is TRBV6-1, the J call TRBJ2-7; 9 nucleotides agree with TRBD1. V dropped 7 bases and J dropped 3; count of bases not matched to a gene: 10. In germline, CDR1 is MNHNS, CDR2 SASEGT. The CDR3 spans 15 residues. CDR3 sequence reads: CASIGTGGKNYEQYF. For the CDR3, the DNA is TGTGCCAGCATCGGAACAGGGGGCAAAAACTACGAGCAGTACTTC.

This clonotype was seen a few times. This chain uses TRBV12-3 or TRBV12-4 with TRBJ2-6; 11 bases are shared with TRBD1. This CDR3 region has 16 residues. The trim removed 10 bases at V and 0 bases at J, leaving 5 bases unmatched. The CDR3: CATSGTGGSGANVLTF. The CDR3 nucleotides read TGTGCCACCTCCGGGACAGGGGGCTCTGGGGCCAACGTCCTGACTTTC.

The V gene is TRBV6-1, the J gene TRBJ2-3; 13 nucleotides align to TRBD2. This CDR3 is 19 amino acids long. The V gene end was trimmed by 3 bases and the J gene end by 5 bases; junction bases not matched to a gene: 14. CDR1 MNHNS and CDR2 SASEGT come from the germline V gene. CDR3 amino acids: CASSDGRRLAGGWLDTQYF. CDR3 coding DNA: TGTGCCAGCAGTGACGGGCGGAGACTAGCGGGAGGTTGGTTAGATACGCAGTATTTT.

This clonotype has ten or more counts. The chain's CDR3 is CASSLPSGQPQHF. As DNA, the CDR3 is TGCGCCAGCAGTCTCCCTTCGGGTCAGCCCCAGCATTTT. The V gene is TRBV10-2, the J gene TRBJ1-5; D is uncertain. The CDR3 has 13 residues. V was clipped by 5 bases and J by 6 bases, with 11 bases between them. Germline CDR1 is WSHSY and CDR2 is SAAADI.

J is TRBJ2-5 and V is TRBV12-3 or TRBV12-4; D ambiguous. This CDR3 has 14 residues. V lost 5 bases and J 1 base, leaving 11 bases between the germline ends. For the CDR3, the DNA is TGTGCCAGCAGTGTAGTCCCGGTCCAAGAGACCCAGTACTTC. Protein product: CASSVVPVQETQYF.

This clonotype was detected many times. The genes are TRBV7-8 and TRBJ2-7; 11 bases agree with TRBD2. Per germline, CDR1 SGHVS and CDR2 FQNEAQ. With V trimmed by 2 bases and J by 6 bases, 15 bases remained unmatched. This CDR3 spans 18 amino acids. The CDR3 DNA sequence: TGTGCCAGCAGCTTATTGCTAGCGGGAGGAGAGAGCGTCCTCGAGCAGTACTTC. This translates into CASSLLLAGGESVLEQYF.

With respect to this clonotype: The conserved closing phenylalanine or tryptophan is absent in this CDR3, likely reflecting a read error. The limits of the CDR3 on the DNA are not certain, so only TCRdb's listed CDR3 is given. Here the CDR3 reads CASSWTSGNLYNEQFFGP. The chain couples TRBV7-9 to TRBJ2-6; TRBD2, the table's D call, was not compared with the DNA. Germline CDR1 reads SEHNR; CDR2 reads FQNEAQ (reference sequence). The CDR3 is 18 residues long, ends included.

The rearrangement joins TRBV9 to TRBJ2-5; 14 bases are a match to TRBD2. The CDR3 runs to 19 residues. V lost 0 bases, J lost 0 bases, and 7 bases stayed unmatched. Germline CDR1 SGDLS, CDR2 YYNGEE. Written as DNA, the CDR3 is TGTGCCAGCAGCGTAGGGGCGACTAGCGGGGGGGAGTACCAAGAGACCCAGTACTTC. Encoded protein: CASSVGATSGGEYQETQYF.

This clonotype showed up many times. The rearrangement uses TRBV5-5 and TRBJ2-2; possible D gene TRBD2, 5 bases. There are 18 residues in the CDR3. Germline CDR1 and CDR2: SGHKS and YYEKEE (reference sequence). Deletions cut 0 bases from V and 2 bases from J, with 17 bases between. The DNA for the CDR3 is TGTGCCAGCAGCTTGGGCCGGACTCCCTGGGGAAACACCGGGGAGCTGTTTTTT. Its translation is CASSLGRTPWGNTGELFF. The whole variable domain, filled in from reference TRBV5-5 and TRBJ2-2, reads DAGVTQSPTHLIKTRGQQVTLRCSPISGHKSVSWYQQVLGQGPQFIFQYYEKEERGRGNFPDRFSARQFPNYSSELNVNALLLGDSALYLCASSLGRTPWGNTGELFFGEGSRLTVL.

Many counts were recorded for this clonotype. This chain connects TRBV5-5 to TRBJ2-7, with a weak D call TRBD1 (6 bases). Trimming left V 4 bases short and J 3 bases short, with 11 bases between. Germline V gives CDR1 SGHKS, CDR2 YYEKEE (reference sequence). This CDR3 region has 13 residues. CDR3 protein: CASSPKQGYEQYF. CDR3 in DNA: TGTGCCAGCAGCCCCAAACAGGGCTACGAGCAGTACTTC.

This clonotype showed up just a few times. This chain links TRBV7-3 with TRBJ2-5, with 8 bases aligning to TRBD2. The J call may be mistaken, given a closer DNA end match to TRBJ2-7. The CDR3 loop spans 14 amino acids. Germline V gene sequence: CDR1 SGHTA, CDR2 FQGTGA. CDR3 DNA: TGTGCCAGCAGCTTATCGGGAGGGCCTAACGAGCAGTACTTC. As protein: CASSLSGGPNEQYF.

This clonotype was detected a few times. The missing conserved phenylalanine or tryptophan at the end of this CDR3 makes a read error likely. The DNA is left out, because the CDR3 cannot be placed on it with certainty; the CDR3 is given as TCRdb lists it. The V gene is TRBV12-3 or TRBV12-4, the J gene TRBJ2-6; the table names TRBD2, a call not compared with the DNA. The CDR3 is 17 amino acids long, termini counted. This CDR3 reads CASGALAGSYNEQFFGA.

This clonotype was detected ten times or more. The rearrangement joins TRBV5-4 to TRBJ2-6; D is tentatively TRBD1 or TRBD2 (6 bases each). Trimming removed 5 bases at V and 0 bases at J, with 18 bases between. CDR3 length: 18 residues. The germline CDR1 and CDR2 sequences are SGHNT and YYREEE (reference sequence). This chain's CDR3 is CASRRGAGLASGANVLTF. The DNA for the CDR3 is TGTGCCAGCAGAAGGGGGGCAGGACTGGCCTCTGGGGCCAACGTCCTGACTTTC.

The rearrangement uses TRBV11-3 and TRBJ2-5, with TRBD2 matching 8 bases. The better agreement between TRBJ2-1 and the DNA end casts doubt on the J call. This CDR3 comprises 13 residues. Germline values: CDR1 SGHNT, CDR2 YENEEA. The CDR3 DNA reads TGTGCCAGCAGCTTTACTAGCGGCAATGAGCAGTTCTTC. Protein: CASSFTSGNEQFF.

In this sample, this clonotype turned up many times. The V and J genes are TRBV24-1 and TRBJ1-2; no firm D call. Germline CDR1 KGHDR, CDR2 SFDVKD. The CDR3 is 14 amino acids. Trimming pared 4 bases from V and 4 bases from J, leaving 12 bases between. This CDR3 reads CATSETTETYGYTF. The CDR3 region has the DNA TGTGCCACCAGTGAGACCACAGAGACCTATGGCTACACCTTC.

This clonotype was seen ten or more times. This rearrangement joins TRBV19 to TRBJ2-4; a weak D match, TRBD1 (6 bases). There are 16 residues in the CDR3. Germline CDR1 is LNHDA and CDR2 is SQIVND (reference sequence). V lost 6 bases, J lost 0 bases, and 15 bases lay in between. CDR3 nucleotide sequence: TGTGCCAGTAGGGAGGACAGAGGGATAGCCAAAAACATTCAGTACTTC. Its translation: CASREDRGIAKNIQYF.